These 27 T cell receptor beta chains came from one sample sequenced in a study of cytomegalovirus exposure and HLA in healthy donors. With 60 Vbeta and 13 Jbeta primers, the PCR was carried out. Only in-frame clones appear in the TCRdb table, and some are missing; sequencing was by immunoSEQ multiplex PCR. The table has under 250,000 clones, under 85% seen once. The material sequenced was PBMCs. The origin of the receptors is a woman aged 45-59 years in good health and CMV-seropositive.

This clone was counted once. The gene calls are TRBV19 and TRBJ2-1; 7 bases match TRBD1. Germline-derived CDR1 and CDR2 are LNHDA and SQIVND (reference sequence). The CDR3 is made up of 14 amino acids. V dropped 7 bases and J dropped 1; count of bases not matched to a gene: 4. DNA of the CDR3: TGTGCCAGTACCTGGGACAGATCCTACAATGAGCAGTTCTTC. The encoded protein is CASTWDRSYNEQFF.

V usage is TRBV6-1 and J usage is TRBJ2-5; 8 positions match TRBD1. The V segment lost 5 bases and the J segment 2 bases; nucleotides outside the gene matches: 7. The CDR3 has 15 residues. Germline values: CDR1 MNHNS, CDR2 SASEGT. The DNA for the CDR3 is TGTGCCAGCAGTAACAGGGGGATTGAACAAGAGACCCAGTACTTC. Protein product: CASSNRGIEQETQYF.

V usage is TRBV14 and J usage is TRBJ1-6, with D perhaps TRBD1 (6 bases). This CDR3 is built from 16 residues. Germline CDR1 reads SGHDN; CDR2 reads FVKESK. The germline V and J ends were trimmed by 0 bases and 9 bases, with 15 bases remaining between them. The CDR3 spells CASSQEGGGTSSPLHF. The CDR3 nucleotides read TGTGCCAGCAGCCAAGAGGGGGGGGGCACAAGTTCACCCCTCCACTTT.

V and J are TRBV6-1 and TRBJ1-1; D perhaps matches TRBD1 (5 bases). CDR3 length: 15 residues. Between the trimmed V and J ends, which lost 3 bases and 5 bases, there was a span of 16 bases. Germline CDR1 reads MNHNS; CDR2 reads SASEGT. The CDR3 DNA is TGTGCCAGCAGTGAGTTGCGGGGGGGAGGGACTGAAGCTTTCTTT. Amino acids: CASSELRGGGTEAFF.

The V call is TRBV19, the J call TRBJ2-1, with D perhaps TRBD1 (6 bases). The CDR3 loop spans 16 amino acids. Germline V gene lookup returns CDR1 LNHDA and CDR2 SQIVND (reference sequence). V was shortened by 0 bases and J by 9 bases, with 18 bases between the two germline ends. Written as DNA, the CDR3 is TGTGCCAGTAGTATAGATCCAGGGGTTGGCGGGTTTGAGCAGTTCTTC. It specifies CASSIDPGVGGFEQFF.

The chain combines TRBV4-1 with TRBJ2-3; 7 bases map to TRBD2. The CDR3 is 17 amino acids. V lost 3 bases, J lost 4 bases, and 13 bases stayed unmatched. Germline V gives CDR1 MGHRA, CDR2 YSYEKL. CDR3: CASSHPLKGRDPDTQYF. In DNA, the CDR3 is TGCGCCAGCAGCCATCCGTTGAAGGGGAGGGACCCAGATACGCAGTATTTT.

CDR3 in amino acids: CASKGTGSTEAFF. The CDR3 DNA reads TGTGCCAGCAAGGGGACAGGGTCCACTGAAGCTTTCTTT. This sequence joins TRBV6-1 and TRBJ1-1; 9 positions agree with TRBD1. J lost 4 bases, V lost 7 bases, and 4 bases had no gene match. The CDR3 loop spans 13 amino acids. CDR1 and CDR2 from the germline V gene are MNHNS and SASEGT.

CDR3 sequence reads: CAWRRGRISSGNTIYF. In DNA, the CDR3 is TGTGCCTGGAGGCGGGGACGTATTTCATCTGGAAACACCATATATTTT. The gene calls are TRBV30 and TRBJ1-3, with D maybe TRBD1 (5 bases). The V gene lost 3 bases and the J gene lost 1 base, with 16 bases spanning the gap. The CDR3 spans 16 residues. Germline V gene data show CDR1 as GTSNPN and CDR2 as SVGIG (reference sequence).

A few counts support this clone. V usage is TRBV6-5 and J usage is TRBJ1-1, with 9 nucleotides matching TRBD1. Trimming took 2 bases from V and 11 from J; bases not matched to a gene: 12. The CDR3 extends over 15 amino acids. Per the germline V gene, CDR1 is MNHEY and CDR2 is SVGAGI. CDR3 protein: CASSYHDGQGSRAFF. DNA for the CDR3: TGTGCCAGCAGTTACCACGACGGACAGGGGAGCAGGGCTTTCTTT.

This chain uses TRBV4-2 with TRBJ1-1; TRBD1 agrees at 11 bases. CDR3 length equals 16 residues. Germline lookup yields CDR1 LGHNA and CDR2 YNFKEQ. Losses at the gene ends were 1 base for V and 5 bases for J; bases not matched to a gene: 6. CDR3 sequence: CASSQGTGGSETEAFF. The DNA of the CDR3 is TGTGCCAGCAGCCAAGGGACAGGGGGCTCGGAGACTGAAGCTTTCTTT.

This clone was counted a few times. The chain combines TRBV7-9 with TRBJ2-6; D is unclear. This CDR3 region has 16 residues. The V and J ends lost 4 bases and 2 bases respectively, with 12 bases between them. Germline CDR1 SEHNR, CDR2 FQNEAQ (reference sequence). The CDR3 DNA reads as TGTGCCAGCAGCTATCCGCGTGGTGCTGGGGCCAACGTCCTGACTTTC. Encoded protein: CASSYPRGAGANVLTF. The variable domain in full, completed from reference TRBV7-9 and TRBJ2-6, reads DTGVSQNPRHKITKRGQNVTFRCDPISEHNRLYWYRQTLGQGPEFLTYFQNEAQLEKSRLLSDRFSAERPKGSFSTLEIQRTEQGDSAMYLCASSYPRGAGANVLTFGAGSRLTVL.

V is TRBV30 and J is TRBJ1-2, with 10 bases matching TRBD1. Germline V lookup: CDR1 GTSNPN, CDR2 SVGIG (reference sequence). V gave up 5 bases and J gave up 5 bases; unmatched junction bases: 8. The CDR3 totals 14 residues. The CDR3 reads CAWGDRGPNYGYTF. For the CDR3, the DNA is TGTGCCTGGGGGGACAGGGGTCCGAATTATGGCTACACCTTC.

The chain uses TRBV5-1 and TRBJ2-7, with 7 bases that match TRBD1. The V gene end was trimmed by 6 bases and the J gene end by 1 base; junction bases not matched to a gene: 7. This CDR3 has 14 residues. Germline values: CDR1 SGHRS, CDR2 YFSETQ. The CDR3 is CASKGQLDSYEQYF. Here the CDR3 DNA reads TGCGCCAGCAAGGGACAGCTTGATTCCTACGAGCAGTACTTC. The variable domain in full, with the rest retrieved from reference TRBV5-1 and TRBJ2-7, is KAGVTQTPRYLIKTRGQQVTLSCSPISGHRSVSWYQQTPGQGLQFLFEYFSETQRNKGNFPGRFSGRQFSNSRSEMNVSTLELGDSALYLCASKGQLDSYEQYFGPGTRLTVT.

The CDR3 region is CASSLVASGEGETQYF. DNA for the CDR3: TGCGCCAGCAGCTTGGTGGCTAGCGGGGAAGGGGAGACCCAGTACTTC. The J gene is TRBJ2-5, the V gene TRBV5-1, with TRBD2 matching 9 bases. This CDR3 contains 16 residues. CDR1 is SGHRS and CDR2 is YFSETQ in the germline V gene. Trimming took 0 bases from V and 5 from J; bases not matched to a gene: 8. The variable domain in full, with the rest retrieved from reference TRBV5-1 and TRBJ2-5, is KAGVTQTPRYLIKTRGQQVTLSCSPISGHRSVSWYQQTPGQGLQFLFEYFSETQRNKGNFPGRFSGRQFSNSRSEMNVSTLELGDSALYLCASSLVASGEGETQYFGPGTRLLVL.

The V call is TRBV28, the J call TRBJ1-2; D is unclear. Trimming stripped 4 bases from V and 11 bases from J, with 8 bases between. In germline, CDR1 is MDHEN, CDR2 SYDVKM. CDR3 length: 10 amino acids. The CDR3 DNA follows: TGTGCCAGCAGTTCCCTTTCTTACACCTTC. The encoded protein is CASSSLSYTF.

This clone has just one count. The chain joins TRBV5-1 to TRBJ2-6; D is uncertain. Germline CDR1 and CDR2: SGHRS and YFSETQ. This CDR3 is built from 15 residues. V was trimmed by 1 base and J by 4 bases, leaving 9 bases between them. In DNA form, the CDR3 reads TGCGCCAGCAGCTTGTATTTAGCCGGGGCCAACGTCCTGACTTTC. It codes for CASSLYLAGANVLTF.

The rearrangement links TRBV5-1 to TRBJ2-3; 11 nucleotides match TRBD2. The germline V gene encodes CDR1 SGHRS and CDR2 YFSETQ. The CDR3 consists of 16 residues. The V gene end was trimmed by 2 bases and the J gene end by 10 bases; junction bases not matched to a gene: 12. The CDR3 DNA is TGCGCCAGCAGCTTTGGTGGGCGGACTAGCGGGCGGGCGCAGTATTTT. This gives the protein CASSFGGRTSGRAQYF.

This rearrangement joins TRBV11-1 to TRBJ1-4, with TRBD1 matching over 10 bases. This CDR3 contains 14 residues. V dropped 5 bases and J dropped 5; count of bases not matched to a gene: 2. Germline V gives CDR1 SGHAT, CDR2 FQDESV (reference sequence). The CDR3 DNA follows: TGTGCCAGCAGCCCGGGACAGGGGAATGAAAAACTGTTTTTT. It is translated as CASSPGQGNEKLFF.

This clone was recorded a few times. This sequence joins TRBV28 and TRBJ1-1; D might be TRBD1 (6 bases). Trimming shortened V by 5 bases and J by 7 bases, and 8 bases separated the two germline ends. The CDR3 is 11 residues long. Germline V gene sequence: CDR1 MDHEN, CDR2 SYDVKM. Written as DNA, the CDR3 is TGTGCCAGCAGTGTACAGGGTGAAGCTTTCTTT. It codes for CASSVQGEAFF.

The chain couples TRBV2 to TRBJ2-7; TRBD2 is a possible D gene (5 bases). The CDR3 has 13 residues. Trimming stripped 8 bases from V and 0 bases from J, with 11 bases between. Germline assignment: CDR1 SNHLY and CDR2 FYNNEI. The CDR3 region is CASAGTGSYEQYF. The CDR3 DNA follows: TGTGCCAGCGCGGGTACGGGCTCCTACGAGCAGTACTTC. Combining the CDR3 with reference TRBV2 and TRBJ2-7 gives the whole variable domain EPEVTQTPSHQVTQMGQEVILRCVPISNHLYFYWYRQILGQKVEFLVSFYNNEISEKSEIFDDQFSVERPDGSNFTLKIRSTKLEDSAMYFCASAGTGSYEQYFGPGTRLTVT.

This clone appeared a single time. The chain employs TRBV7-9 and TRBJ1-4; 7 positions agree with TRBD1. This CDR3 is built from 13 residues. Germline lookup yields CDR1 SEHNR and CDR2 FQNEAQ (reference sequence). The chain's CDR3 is CSHAGTANEKLFF. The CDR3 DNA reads TGTTCTCATGCCGGGACAGCAAATGAAAAACTGTTTTTT.

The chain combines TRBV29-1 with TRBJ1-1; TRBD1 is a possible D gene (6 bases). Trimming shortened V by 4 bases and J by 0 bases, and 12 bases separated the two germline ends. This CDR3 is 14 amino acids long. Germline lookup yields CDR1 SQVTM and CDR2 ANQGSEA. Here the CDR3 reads CSVAPTGLNTEAFF. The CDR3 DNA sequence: TGCAGCGTTGCACCCACAGGGTTGAACACTGAAGCTTTCTTT.

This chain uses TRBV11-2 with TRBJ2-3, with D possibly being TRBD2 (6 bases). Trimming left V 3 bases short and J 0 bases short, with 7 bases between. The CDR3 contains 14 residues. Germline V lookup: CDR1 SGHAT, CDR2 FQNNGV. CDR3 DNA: TGTGCCAGCAGCTTTGGGGGGAGCACAGATACGCAGTATTTT. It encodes CASSFGGSTDTQYF.

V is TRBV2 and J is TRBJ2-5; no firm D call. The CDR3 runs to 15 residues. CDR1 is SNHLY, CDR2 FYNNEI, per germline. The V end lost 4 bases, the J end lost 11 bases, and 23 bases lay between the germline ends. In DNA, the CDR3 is TGTGCCAGCAGTGGTTCCTCCTTCTCGGGTGAGGAGCAGTACTTC. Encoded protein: CASSGSSFSGEEQYF.

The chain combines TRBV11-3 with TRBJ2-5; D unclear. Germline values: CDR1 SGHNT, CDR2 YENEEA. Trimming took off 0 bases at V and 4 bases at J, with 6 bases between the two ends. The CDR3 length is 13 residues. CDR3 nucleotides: TGTGCCAGCAGCTTAGAAAACAGAGAGACCCAGTACTTC. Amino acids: CASSLENRETQYF.

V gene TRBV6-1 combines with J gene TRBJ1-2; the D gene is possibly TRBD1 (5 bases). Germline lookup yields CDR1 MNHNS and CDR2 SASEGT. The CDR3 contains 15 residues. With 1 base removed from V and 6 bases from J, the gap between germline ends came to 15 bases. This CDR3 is CASSEDSAGMDGYTF. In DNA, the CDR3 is TGTGCCAGCAGTGAAGATTCGGCAGGGATGGATGGCTACACCTTC.

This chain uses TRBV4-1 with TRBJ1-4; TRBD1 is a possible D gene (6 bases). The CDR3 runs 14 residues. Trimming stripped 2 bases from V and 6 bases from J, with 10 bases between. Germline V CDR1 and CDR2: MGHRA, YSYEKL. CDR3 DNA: TGCGCCAGCAGCCAAACTTCAGGGGATGAAAAACTGTTTTTT. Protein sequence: CASSQTSGDEKLFF.